This TCR beta chain was identified in a study of blood T cell repertoires in COVID-19. Study context: The United States, Italy and Spain supplied acute and convalescent COVID-19 samples. Sample material is recorded as cDNA or gDNA derived from T cells, B-cell-depleted T cells, or PBMCs.

The CDR3 consists of 14 residues. The germline V gene has CDR1 MDHEN and CDR2 SYDVKM. After removal of 5 bases from V and 6 bases from J, the junction contained 8 bases not matched to a gene. Comment on this clone: Other DNA sequences in the sample encode the same CDR3.

In the original analysis: Amplification with reference gene primers provided the estimates of nucleated cell counts. Clones were sequenced by immunoSEQ multiplex PCR, and TCRdb holds only the in-frame ones, with some missing. The DNA gave D and trimming, while V, J and clone size come from that table. The sample comprises about 100,000 clones, 88% of which are singletons, and roughly 4.7% rests with the top ten. The origin of this receptor is a human donor in a cohort sampled during active COVID-19. Sample: peripheral blood. This chain joins TRBV28 and TRBJ2-3; the match to TRBD2 covers 7 bases. CDR3 coding DNA: TGTGCCAGCAGTCCCCTAGGACTAGAGGATACGCAGTATTTT. Its protein product is CASSPLGLEDTQYF.